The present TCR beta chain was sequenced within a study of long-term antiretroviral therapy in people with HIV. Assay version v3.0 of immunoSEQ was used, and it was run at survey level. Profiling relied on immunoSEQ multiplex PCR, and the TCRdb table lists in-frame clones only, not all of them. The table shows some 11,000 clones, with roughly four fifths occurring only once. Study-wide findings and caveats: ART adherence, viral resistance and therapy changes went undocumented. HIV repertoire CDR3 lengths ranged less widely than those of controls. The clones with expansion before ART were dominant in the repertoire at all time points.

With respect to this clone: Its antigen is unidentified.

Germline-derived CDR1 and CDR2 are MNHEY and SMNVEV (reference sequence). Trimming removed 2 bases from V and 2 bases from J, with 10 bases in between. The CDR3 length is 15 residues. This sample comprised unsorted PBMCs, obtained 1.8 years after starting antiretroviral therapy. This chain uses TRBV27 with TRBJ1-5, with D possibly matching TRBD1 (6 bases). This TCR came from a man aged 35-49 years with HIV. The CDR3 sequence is CASSLQGLGNQPQHF. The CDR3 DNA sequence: TGTGCCAGCAGTTTACAGGGGCTCGGCAATCAGCCCCAGCATTTT.